This note documents a single T cell receptor beta chain sequence. CDR1 is SGHRS, CDR2 YFSETQ, per germline. There are 14 residues in the CDR3. V shed 3 bases and J 4 bases; nucleotides not matched to a gene: 4. The data belong to a study of blood T cell repertoires in COVID-19. Study at large: Acute-phase and convalescent COVID-19 samples originated in the United States, Italy and Spain.

The method was immunoSEQ multiplex PCR; TCRdb's version includes in-frame clones alone and lacks a portion of them. This sample has around 300,000 clones, with roughly nine tenths found just once. The source of this sequence is a woman aged 50 to 65 who had recovered from COVID-19. This chain uses TRBV5-1 with TRBJ1-5, with 7 bases lining up with TRBD1. The material sequenced was PBMCs or T cells enriched from blood (not recorded which). CDR3 coding DNA: TGCGCCAGCAGCTCCGGGACAGATAATCAGCCCCAGCATTTT. The encoded protein is CASSSGTDNQPQHF.